Listed below are T cell receptor beta chains from one sample, sequenced in a study of CD8 T cells in ankylosing spondylitis. TCRdb passed the 5' RACE reads through MiXCR, listing each CDR3 protein once. The sample shows 25,000 to 30,000 distinct CDR3 sequences, less than 6.5% of them seen only once. Sequences were obtained from blood, either unsorted or a sorted T cell fraction (not recorded which). The receptors stem from a female donor with ankylosing spondylitis or in good health (not recorded which). Each CDR3 is given with its conserved first and last residue. D genes are given only for firm matches. Rows may omit the clone size; those that give it use once, few, many or a size class.

cdr3_aa: CASSVGQGPTTNEKLFF
cdr3_nt: TGTGCCAGCAGCGTAGGTCAGGGGCCCACAACTAATGAAAAACTGTTTTTT
d_call: NA
j_call: TRBJ1-4
clone_size: many
v_call: TRBV9

cdr3_aa: CASSVGSRIDSPLHF
cdr3_nt: TGTGCCAGCAGCGTAGGAAGTCGAATCGATTCACCCCTCCACTTT
d_call: NA
j_call: TRBJ1-6
clone_size: many
v_call: TRBV9

cdr3_aa: CASSPRRMNTEAFF
cdr3_nt: TGTGCCAGCAGTCCCCGGAGAATGAACACTGAAGCTTTCTTT
d_call: NA
j_call: TRBJ1-1
clone_size: few
v_call: TRBV9

cdr3_aa: CASSVSDRENQPQHF
cdr3_nt: TGTGCCAGCAGCGTCTCCGACAGGGAAAATCAGCCCCAGCATTTT
d_call: TRBD1
j_call: TRBJ1-5
clone_size: many
v_call: TRBV9

cdr3_aa: CASSITGFGTDTQYF
cdr3_nt: TGTGCCAGCAGCATAACAGGGTTCGGGACAGATACGCAGTATTTT
d_call: NA
j_call: TRBJ2-3
clone_size: many
v_call: TRBV9

cdr3_aa: CASSERSGNTEAFF
cdr3_nt: TGTGCCAGCAGCGAACGCAGCGGTAACACTGAAGCTTTCTTT
d_call: NA
j_call: TRBJ1-1
clone_size: medium-sized
v_call: TRBV9

cdr3_aa: CASSTRSGDSGNTIYF
cdr3_nt: TGTGCCAGCAGCACCCGATCCGGGGACTCTGGAAACACCATATATTTT
d_call: NA
j_call: TRBJ1-3
clone_size: many
v_call: TRBV9

cdr3_aa: CASSARVQLGSGANVLTF
cdr3_nt: TGTGCCAGCAGCGCCCGGGTCCAGTTAGGCTCTGGGGCCAACGTCCTGACTTTC
d_call: NA
j_call: TRBJ2-6
clone_size: many
v_call: TRBV9

cdr3_aa: CASSVGAGGPQFF
cdr3_nt: TGTGCCAGCAGCGTAGGCGCGGGAGGGCCACAGTTCTTC
d_call: TRBD2
j_call: TRBJ2-1
clone_size: NA
v_call: TRBV9

cdr3_aa: CASSVTQGDYTDTQYF
cdr3_nt: TGTGCCAGCAGCGTCACCCAGGGGGACTACACAGATACGCAGTATTTT
d_call: NA
j_call: TRBJ2-3
clone_size: many
v_call: TRBV9

cdr3_aa: CASSVGGAEADTQYF
cdr3_nt: TGTGCCAGCAGCGTCGGGGGGGCAGAAGCAGATACGCAGTATTTT
d_call: TRBD2
j_call: TRBJ2-3
clone_size: medium-sized
v_call: TRBV9

cdr3_aa: CASSPEAGGLADTQYF
cdr3_nt: TGTGCCAGCAGCCCTGAGGCGGGGGGGCTGGCAGATACGCAGTATTTT
d_call: TRBD2
j_call: TRBJ2-3
clone_size: many
v_call: TRBV9

cdr3_aa: CASSPGTRSSYEQYF
cdr3_nt: TGTGCCAGCAGCCCCGGGACTCGCAGCTCCTACGAGCAGTACTTC
d_call: NA
j_call: TRBJ2-7
clone_size: NA
v_call: TRBV9

cdr3_aa: CASSVDPGTYSYEQYF
cdr3_nt: TGTGCCAGCAGCGTAGACCCCGGCACCTACTCCTACGAGCAGTACTTC
d_call: NA
j_call: TRBJ2-7
clone_size: many
v_call: TRBV9

cdr3_aa: CASSVAGDQPQHF
cdr3_nt: TGTGCCAGCAGCGTAGCAGGGGACCAGCCCCAGCATTTT
d_call: NA
j_call: TRBJ1-5
clone_size: NA
v_call: TRBV9

cdr3_aa: CASSVAGVNYGYTF
cdr3_nt: TGTGCCAGCAGCGTAGCGGGGGTTAACTATGGCTACACCTTC
d_call: NA
j_call: TRBJ1-2
clone_size: medium-sized
v_call: TRBV9

cdr3_aa: CASSVGGTAISPQHF
cdr3_nt: TGTGCCAGCAGCGTAGGTGGGACAGCCATCAGCCCCCAGCATTTT
d_call: TRBD1
j_call: TRBJ1-5
clone_size: medium-sized
v_call: TRBV9

cdr3_aa: CASSVGPYQETQYF
cdr3_nt: TGTGCCAGCAGCGTAGGCCCGTACCAAGAGACCCAGTACTTC
d_call: NA
j_call: TRBJ2-5
clone_size: many
v_call: TRBV9

cdr3_aa: CASSVGLNRDRGMAGELFF
cdr3_nt: TGTGCCAGCAGCGTAGGCTTGAACCGGGACAGGGGAATGGCCGGGGAGCTGTTTTTT
d_call: TRBD1
j_call: TRBJ2-2
clone_size: many
v_call: TRBV9

cdr3_aa: CASSATGGYEQYF
cdr3_nt: TGTGCCAGCTCAGCGACAGGGGGATACGAGCAGTACTTC
d_call: TRBD1
j_call: TRBJ2-7
clone_size: many
v_call: TRBV18

cdr3_aa: CASSVVGTSDGYTF
cdr3_nt: TGTGCCAGCAGCGTAGTAGGGACCTCCGATGGCTACACCTTC
d_call: NA
j_call: TRBJ1-2
clone_size: many
v_call: TRBV9

cdr3_aa: CSARRPGTAETQPQHF
cdr3_nt: TGCAGTGCTAGACGTCCCGGGACAGCGGAAACTCAGCCCCAGCATTTT
d_call: TRBD1
j_call: TRBJ1-5
clone_size: many
v_call: TRBV20-1

cdr3_aa: CASSRPLYLGPDPLPYEQYF
cdr3_nt: TGTGCCAGCAGTCGACCACTCTATCTGGGGCCCGATCCCCTACCCTACGAGCAGTACTTC
d_call: NA
j_call: TRBJ2-7
clone_size: many
v_call: TRBV27

cdr3_aa: CASSEGTLGTDTQYF
cdr3_nt: TGTGCCAGCAGCGAGGGGACTCTTGGCACAGATACGCAGTATTTT
d_call: NA
j_call: TRBJ2-3
clone_size: many
v_call: TRBV9

cdr3_aa: CASSPRPGGRSETQYF
cdr3_nt: TGTGCCAGCAGCCCCCGGCCCGGGGGTCGGTCAGAGACCCAGTACTTC
d_call: NA
j_call: TRBJ2-5
clone_size: many
v_call: TRBV9